Listed below are T cell receptor beta chains from one sample, sequenced in a study of T cells after yellow fever vaccination. TCRdb reprocessed the 5' RACE reads via MiXCR and lists one record per CDR3 protein. The sample consists of about 260,000 distinct CDR3 sequences, roughly 4% of them appearing once. Sequenced here: PBMCs, sampled 15 days after the yellow fever booster vaccination. Receptor source: a man between 18 and 35 years old who received the YFV17D yellow fever vaccine. Each CDR3 is given without its conserved first and last residue. Clone size is shown for a subset of rows, as once, few, many or a class of expanded clone.

j_call v_call clone_size cdr3_aa
TRBJ1-2 TRBV27 few ASSPTTGDGYT
TRBJ1-1 TRBV29-1 . SVERARAF
TRBJ2-4 TRBV5-6 many ASSFGTLAKNIQY
TRBJ1-1 TRBV14 few ASSPRLGAEAF
TRBJ2-1 TRBV9 many ASSVDGDSYNEQF
TRBJ1-2 TRBV5-1 many ASSLDSRVDGYT
TRBJ1-5 TRBV6-5 many ASSRTADSNQPQH
TRBJ1-2 TRBV9 few ASSFFDSPNYGYT
TRBJ2-3 TRBV5-4 many ASSLEIGTDTQY
TRBJ2-3 TRBV7-3 many ASSALAGGPDTQY
TRBJ1-1 TRBV6-2/TRBV6-3 many ALQRGDSTEAF
TRBJ1-1 TRBV6-5 many ASGGGGTEAF
TRBJ2-1 TRBV7-2 few ASSLFGFLTDSSSYNEQF
TRBJ1-4 TRBV7-9 many ASSLVSGGSNEKLF
TRBJ1-1 TRBV5-1 many ASSSLDANTEAF